The 25 T cell receptor beta chains in this list originate from one sample, sequenced in a study of CD8+CD57+ T cells in acquired aplastic anemia. Template material for TCR beta VDJ and CDR3 profiling consisted of genomic DNA. A single record per CDR3 protein comes from TCRdb applying MiXCR to the reads. The sample contains over 40,000 distinct CDR3 sequences, about 63% of which appear only once. Previously, flow cytometry had revealed CD8+CD57+ cell expansion in the patients chosen for sequencing. The sample comprised sorted CD4+, CD8+, or CD8+CD57+ T cells (not recorded which) from PBMCs. The receptors here all came from a human donor with aplastic anemia.

This clonotype was seen many times. The chain has TRBV7-8 and TRBJ1-1; D is ambiguous. Trimming cost V 2 bases and J 1 base, with 11 bases left between them. CDR1 is SGHVS and CDR2 is FQNEAQ in the germline V gene. This CDR3 is 15 amino acids long. The CDR3 nucleotides are TGTGCCAGCAGCTTATTTCTCAATGCGAACACTGAAGCTTTCTTT. Its translation: CASSLFLNANTEAFF.

The chain joins TRBV4-1 to TRBJ2-5; D is perhaps TRBD2 (5 bases). This CDR3 has 14 residues. Trimming removed 5 bases from V and 3 bases from J, with 13 bases in between. Germline CDR1 is MGHRA and CDR2 is YSYEKL. The CDR3 protein is CASSNGMFEETQYF. The CDR3 DNA is TGCGCCAGCAGCAACGGGATGTTTGAAGAGACCCAGTACTTC.

The chain employs TRBV9 and TRBJ1-1; no clear D. The CDR3 has 15 residues. CDR1 and CDR2 (germline): SGDLS, YYNGEE. Trimming left V 1 base short and J 1 base short, with 11 bases between. The CDR3 loop is CASSVTDRSNTEAFF. The CDR3 nucleotides are TGTGCCAGCAGCGTAACAGATCGGTCGAACACTGAAGCTTTCTTT.

The chain uses TRBV7-8 and TRBJ1-2, with 7 nucleotides matching TRBD1. CDR1 is SGHVS and CDR2 is FQNEAQ in the germline V gene. This CDR3 contains 17 residues. J was trimmed by 0 bases and V by 4 bases; bases with no gene match: 11. The CDR3 protein is CASSSKSGQPANYGYTF. The CDR3 DNA sequence: TGTGCCAGCAGCTCCAAGTCGGGACAGCCAGCTAACTATGGCTACACCTTC.

The rearrangement links TRBV7-2 to TRBJ1-6, with TRBD1 as a possible D gene (5 bases). The germline gives CDR1 SGHTA, CDR2 FQGNSA. The CDR3 is 15 amino acids. The V and J ends lost 2 bases and 6 bases respectively, with 11 bases between them. The CDR3 reads CASSLSDSSNSPLHF. The CDR3, as DNA: TGTGCCAGCAGCTTATCTGACAGCTCTAATTCACCCCTCCACTTT.

Turning to this clonotype: Relative to the germline gene, one junction end is altered; a read error may explain this. This chain connects TRBV2 to TRBJ2-1, with no clear D. Germline values: CDR1 SNHLY, CDR2 FYNNEI. This CDR3 contains 13 residues. As DNA, the CDR3 is TGTGCCTGCAGCCAAGATCTTCACAATGAGCAGTTCTTC. Translating gives CACSQDLHNEQFF.

V gene TRBV20-1 combines with J gene TRBJ2-2; 15 bases align to TRBD2. CDR3 length equals 18 residues. J lost 7 bases, V lost 6 bases, and 15 bases had no gene match. Looked up from germline, CDR1 is DFQATT and CDR2 is SNEGSKA (reference sequence). CDR3 in amino acids: CSATPMGLAGGRGGELFF. In nucleotides, the CDR3 is TGCAGTGCCACGCCAATGGGACTAGCGGGAGGTCGGGGCGGGGAGCTGTTTTTT.

This clonotype came up a few times. The genes are TRBV11-1 and TRBJ2-3; 11 bases fit TRBD1. CDR3 length equals 18 residues. Unmatched junction bases numbered 11, after V lost 5 bases and J lost 1 base. The germline gives CDR1 SGHAT, CDR2 FQDESV (reference sequence). The CDR3 DNA is TGTGCCAGCAGCACCGGGACAGGGGGGGCTGGCGGCACAGATACGCAGTATTTT. Its translation is CASSTGTGGAGGTDTQYF. The variable domain in full, with the rest retrieved from reference TRBV11-1 and TRBJ2-3, is EAEVAQSPRYKITEKSQAVAFWCDPISGHATLYWYRQILGQGPELLVQFQDESVVDDSQLPKDRFSAERLKGVDSTLKIQPAELGDSAMYLCASSTGTGGAGGTDTQYFGPGTRLTVL.

The genes are TRBV24-1 and TRBJ2-1, with TRBD1 as a possible D gene (5 bases). This CDR3 comprises 13 residues. The V gene lost 5 bases and the J gene lost 5 bases, with 9 bases spanning the gap. Germline CDR1 is KGHDR and CDR2 is SFDVKD. CDR3 in amino acids: CATSGDRNNEQFF. The CDR3 coding sequence is TGTGCCACCAGTGGTGACAGAAACAATGAGCAGTTCTTC.

The count of this clonotype is one. The chain couples TRBV2 to TRBJ1-5; D is unresolved. V lost 5 bases, J lost 3 bases, and 2 bases lay in between. This CDR3 spans 11 amino acids. The germline V gene has CDR1 SNHLY and CDR2 FYNNEI. Here the CDR3 DNA reads TGTGCCAGCAGTTTCAATCAGCCCCAGCATTTT. This codes for CASSFNQPQHF.

This clonotype was observed at least ten times. This CDR3 reads CASSQLAGVIISTDTQYF. The CDR3 nucleotides are TGTGCCAGCAGCCAGCTAGCGGGGGTGATCATTAGCACAGATACGCAGTATTTT. The chain is built from TRBV7-9 and TRBJ2-3; 10 nucleotides line up with TRBD2. Looked up from germline, CDR1 is SEHNR and CDR2 is FQNEAQ (reference sequence). The CDR3 is 18 amino acids. V dropped 5 bases and J dropped 0; count of bases not matched to a gene: 11.

This clonotype was seen ten or more times. The chain joins TRBV4-2 to TRBJ1-1, with 9 bases matching TRBD1. The length of the CDR3 is 14 residues. With 1 base clipped from V and 7 bases from J, the junction kept 4 bases outside the gene matches. Germline loops: CDR1 LGHNA, CDR2 YNFKEQ. The CDR3 DNA reads as TGTGCCAGCAGCCAAGGGACAGGGGCGGATGAAGCTTTCTTT. Amino acids: CASSQGTGADEAFF.

Concerning this clonotype: At one of its ends the junction is not consistent with the germline gene, which may arise from a read error. The chain has TRBV25-1 and TRBJ1-6, with D unclear. This CDR3 spans 14 amino acids. Germline V gene data show CDR1 as MGHDK and CDR2 as SYGVNS. The CDR3 protein is CPSSYSLHNSPLHF. Here the CDR3 DNA reads TGTCCCAGCAGTTACAGCCTGCATAATTCACCCCTCCACTTT. Full variable domain (missing parts from reference TRBV25-1 and TRBJ1-6): EADIYQTPRYLVIGTGKKITLECSQTMGHDKMYWYQQDPGMELHLIHYSYGVNSTEKGDLSSESTVSRIRTEHFPLTLESARPSHTSQYLCPSSYSLHNSPLHFGNGTRLTVT.

The table lists this clonotype with many counts. This sequence joins TRBV7-6 and TRBJ2-3, with 9 bases matching TRBD1. V gave up 4 bases and J gave up 2 bases; unmatched junction bases: 4. Germline V gene sequence: CDR1 SGHVS, CDR2 FNYEAQ. This CDR3 region has 15 residues. CDR3 nucleotide sequence: TGTGCCAGCAGCTCCGGGACAGGGTACACAGATACGCAGTATTTT. Its protein is CASSSGTGYTDTQYF.

This clonotype was detected only once. The J gene is TRBJ1-2, the V gene TRBV20-1; 8 positions match TRBD1. Per the germline V gene, CDR1 is DFQATT and CDR2 is SNEGSKA (reference sequence). There are 14 residues in the CDR3. The CDR3 loop reads CSVGLGQANYGYTF. CDR3 DNA: TGCAGCGTAGGATTGGGACAGGCAAACTATGGCTACACCTTC.

The CDR3 DNA reads TGCAGCGTGGAACGGGGGGATCCAGATACGCAGTATTTT. Amino acids: CSVERGDPDTQYF. This sequence joins TRBV29-1 and TRBJ2-3, with 7 bases identical to TRBD2. Losses at the gene ends were 6 bases for V and 4 bases for J; bases not matched to a gene: 7. Germline V gene data show CDR1 as SQVTM and CDR2 as ANQGSEA. This CDR3 region has 13 residues.

This clonotype has a count of ten or more. The chain employs TRBV4-3 and TRBJ1-1, with TRBD1 matching 9 bases. CDR3 size: 15 residues. From germline, CDR1 is LGHNA and CDR2 YSLEER. Unmatched junction bases numbered 2, after V lost 2 bases and J lost 1 base. CDR3 in DNA: TGCGCCAGCAGCCAACCGACAGGGGGGAACACTGAAGCTTTCTTT. It translates to CASSQPTGGNTEAFF.

V gene TRBV15 combines with J gene TRBJ2-6, with D possibly being TRBD2 (5 bases). V shed 5 bases and J shed 0 bases, with 8 bases lying between them. This CDR3 spans 15 amino acids. Germline CDR1 is LNHNV and CDR2 is YYDKDF (reference sequence). In DNA form, the CDR3 reads TGTGCCACCAGCGGGGAGTTCTCTGGGGCCAACGTCCTGACTTTC. Protein product: CATSGEFSGANVLTF.

By share, this clonotype counts as medium-sized. Here the CDR3 reads CAISGTGDSEQYF. DNA of the CDR3: TGTGCCATCAGCGGGACAGGGGATAGCGAGCAGTACTTC. The genes are TRBV10-3 and TRBJ2-7, with 10 bases aligning to TRBD1. CDR3 length: 13 residues. Germline lookup yields CDR1 ENHRY and CDR2 SYGVKD. The ends lost 6 bases at V and 6 bases at J; junction bases unmatched: 5.

This clonotype was counted once. The gene calls are TRBV11-1 and TRBJ2-3; TRBD1 aligns across 7 bases. Germline values: CDR1 SGHAT, CDR2 FQDESV (reference sequence). The CDR3 consists of 17 residues. V shed 5 bases and J 0 bases; nucleotides not matched to a gene: 11. The CDR3 coding sequence is TGTGCCAGCAGCCTCACGACAGGGTGGGGGAGCACAGATACGCAGTATTTT. It is translated as CASSLTTGWGSTDTQYF.

In this sample, this clonotype turned up many times. The chain has TRBV10-2 and TRBJ1-2; D possibly corresponds to TRBD1 (5 bases). This CDR3 comprises 16 residues. The germline CDR1 and CDR2 sequences are WSHSY and SAAADI. V lost 2 bases and J 4 bases, leaving 17 bases between the germline ends. This chain's CDR3 is CASSEAGFASFYGYTF. The DNA for the CDR3 is TGCGCCAGCAGTGAGGCAGGGTTTGCCAGCTTCTATGGCTACACCTTC.

The V gene is TRBV7-6, the J gene TRBJ2-7; D may match TRBD1 or TRBD2 (5 bases each). This CDR3 region has 12 residues. Germline CDR1 is SGHVS and CDR2 is FNYEAQ. With 4 bases removed from V and 7 bases from J, the gap between germline ends came to 11 bases. The CDR3 nucleotides read TGTGCCAGCAGCTCGGGACGGTCGGAGCAGTACTTC. Its translation: CASSSGRSEQYF. Full variable domain (remainder filled in from reference TRBV7-6 and TRBJ2-7): GAGVSQSPRYKVTKRGQDVALRCDPISGHVSLYWYRQALGQGPEFLTYFNYEAQQDKSGLPNDRFSAERPEGSISTLTIQRTEQRDSAMYRCASSSGRSEQYFGPGTRLTVT.

The V gene is TRBV20-1, the J gene TRBJ2-7; no reliable D call. Germline V CDR1 and CDR2: DFQATT, SNEGSKA (reference sequence). Trimming cost V 1 base and J 1 base, with 17 bases left between them. The CDR3 is made up of 16 amino acids. CDR3 amino acids: CSARGEAGFPSYEQYV. Here the CDR3 DNA reads TGCAGTGCTAGAGGGGAAGCAGGTTTCCCTTCCTACGAGCAGTACGTC.

J is TRBJ1-2 and V is TRBV2; the D gene is possibly TRBD1 (5 bases). V was clipped by 8 bases and J by 4 bases, with 14 bases between them. Germline-derived CDR1 and CDR2 are SNHLY and FYNNEI. The CDR3 contains 13 residues. CDR3 nucleotides: TGTGCCAGCCTGGGACGAGATGCCTATGGCTACACCTTC. Protein product: CASLGRDAYGYTF.

This clonotype was detected many times. The chain has TRBV15 and TRBJ1-1; no firm D call. V was clipped by 0 bases and J by 1 base, with 15 bases between them. The CDR3 has 17 residues. Germline assignment: CDR1 LNHNV and CDR2 YYDKDF (reference sequence). For the CDR3, the DNA is TGTGCCACCAGCAGAGATATAGGCGGGGTAAGGAACACTGAAGCTTTCTTT. It translates to CATSRDIGGVRNTEAFF.